This T cell receptor (beta chain) derives from a study of post-analysis software for immune sequencing data. General study points: Compared against controls, patients with multiple sclerosis displayed significantly lower normalized Chao1 diversity. TRBV5-6, TRBV5-1 and TRBV20-1 were among roughly five TRBV segments more frequent in patients than controls. Samples from a shared batch, those prepared together, strongly co-clustered by F measure.

This CDR3 contains 15 residues. V was clipped by 4 bases and J by 2 bases, with 14 bases between them. Germline V CDR1 and CDR2: SGHRS, YFSETQ. Unique molecular identifiers tagged the TCR beta cDNA libraries. A single record per CDR3 protein comes from TCRdb applying MiXCR to the PCR reads. The profile shows around 400,000 distinct CDR3 sequences, less than 40% of them singletons. This clonotype was observed a handful of times. Its antigen remains unknown. Sequencing was performed on blood. The TCR sequence derives from a girl between 10 and 17 years old with multiple sclerosis. V usage is TRBV5-1 and J usage is TRBJ2-3; maybe TRBD2 (5 bases). The CDR3 bases are TGCGCCAGCAGCCCGAGCGGCCCGGCCACAGATACGCAGTATTTT. Its translation is CASSPSGPATDTQYF.